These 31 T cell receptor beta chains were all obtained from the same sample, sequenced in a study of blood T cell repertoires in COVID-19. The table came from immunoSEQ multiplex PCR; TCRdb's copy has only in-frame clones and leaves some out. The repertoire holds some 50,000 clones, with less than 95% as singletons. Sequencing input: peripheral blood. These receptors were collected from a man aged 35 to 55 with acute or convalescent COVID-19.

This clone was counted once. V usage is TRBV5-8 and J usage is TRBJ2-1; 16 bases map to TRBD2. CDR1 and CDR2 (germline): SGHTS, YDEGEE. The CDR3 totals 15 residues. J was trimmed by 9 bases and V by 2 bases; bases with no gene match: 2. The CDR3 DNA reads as TGTGCCAGCAGCTTAGGGACTAGCGGGAGGGGTGAGCAGTTCTTC. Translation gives CASSLGTSGRGEQFF. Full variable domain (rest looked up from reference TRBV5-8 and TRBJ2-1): EAGVTQSPTHLIKTRGQQATLRCSPISGHTSVYWYQQALGLGLQFLLWYDEGEERNRGNFPPRFSGRQFPNYSSELNVNALELEDSALYLCASSLGTSGRGEQFFGPGTRLTVL.

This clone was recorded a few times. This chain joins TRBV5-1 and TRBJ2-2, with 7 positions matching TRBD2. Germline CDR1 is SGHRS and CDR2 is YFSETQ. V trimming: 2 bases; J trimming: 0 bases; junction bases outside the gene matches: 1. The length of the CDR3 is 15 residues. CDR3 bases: TGCGCCAGCAGCTTTGGACTAGCGAACACCGGGGAGCTGTTTTTT. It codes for CASSFGLANTGELFF.

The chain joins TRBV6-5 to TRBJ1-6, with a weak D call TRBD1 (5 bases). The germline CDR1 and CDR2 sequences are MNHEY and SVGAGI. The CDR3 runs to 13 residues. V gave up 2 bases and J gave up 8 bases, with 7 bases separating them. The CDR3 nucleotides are TGTGCCAGCAGTTACACACAGGATTCACCCCTCCACTTT. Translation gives CASSYTQDSPLHF.

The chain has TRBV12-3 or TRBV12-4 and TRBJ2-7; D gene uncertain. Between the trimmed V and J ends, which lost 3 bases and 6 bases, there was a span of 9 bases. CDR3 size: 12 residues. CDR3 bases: TGTGCCAGCAGTTTCATGCGCGGCGAGCAGTACTTC. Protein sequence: CASSFMRGEQYF.

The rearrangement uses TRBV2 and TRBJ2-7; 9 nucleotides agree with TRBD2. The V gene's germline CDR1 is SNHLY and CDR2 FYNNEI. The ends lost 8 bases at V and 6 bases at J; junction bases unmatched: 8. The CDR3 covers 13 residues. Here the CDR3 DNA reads TGTGCCAGCTGGTTAGCGGGAGATAGCGAGCAGTACTTC. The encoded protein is CASWLAGDSEQYF.

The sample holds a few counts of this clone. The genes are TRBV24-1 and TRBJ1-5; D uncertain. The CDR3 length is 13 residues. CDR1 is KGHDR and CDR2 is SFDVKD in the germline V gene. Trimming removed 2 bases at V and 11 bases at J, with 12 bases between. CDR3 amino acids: CATSDSQARSQHF. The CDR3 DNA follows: TGTGCCACCAGTGATTCGCAGGCCCGTTCCCAGCATTTT.

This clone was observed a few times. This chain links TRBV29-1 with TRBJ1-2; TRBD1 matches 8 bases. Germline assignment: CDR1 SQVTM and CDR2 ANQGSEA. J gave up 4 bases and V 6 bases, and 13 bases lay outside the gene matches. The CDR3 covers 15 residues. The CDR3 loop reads CSVDVQGANRYGYTF. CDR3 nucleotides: TGCAGCGTGGACGTTCAGGGGGCTAATCGCTATGGCTACACCTTC.

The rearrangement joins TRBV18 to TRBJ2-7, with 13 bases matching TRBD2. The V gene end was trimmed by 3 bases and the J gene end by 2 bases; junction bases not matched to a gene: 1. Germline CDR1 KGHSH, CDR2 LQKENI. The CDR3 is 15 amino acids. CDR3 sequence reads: CASSPGTSGTYEQYF. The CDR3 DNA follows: TGTGCCAGCTCACCTGGGACTAGCGGGACCTACGAGCAGTACTTC.

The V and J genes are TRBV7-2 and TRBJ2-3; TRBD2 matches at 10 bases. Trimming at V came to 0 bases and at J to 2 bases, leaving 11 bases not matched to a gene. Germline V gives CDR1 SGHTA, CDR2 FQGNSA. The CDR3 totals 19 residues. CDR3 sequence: CASSLAKASGRVYTDTQYF. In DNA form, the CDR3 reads TGTGCCAGCAGCTTAGCAAAGGCTAGCGGGAGAGTTTACACAGATACGCAGTATTTT.

The CDR3 DNA is TGTGCCAGCAGCCAAGGAACTAGCGGGAGCCATACGCAGTATTTT. Translating it yields CASSQGTSGSHTQYF. The V and J genes are TRBV3-1 (or the pseudogene TRBV3-2) and TRBJ2-3; 11 bases line up with TRBD2. The germline gives CDR1 LGHDT, CDR2 YNNKEL (reference sequence). The CDR3 loop spans 15 amino acids. Losses at the gene ends were 1 base for V and 7 bases for J; bases not matched to a gene: 4.

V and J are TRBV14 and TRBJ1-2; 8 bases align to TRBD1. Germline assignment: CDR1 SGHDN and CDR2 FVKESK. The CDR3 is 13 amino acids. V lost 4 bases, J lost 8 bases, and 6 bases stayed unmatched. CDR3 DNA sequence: TGTGCCAGCAGCCCCCAGGACAGGGCCGGCTACACCTTC. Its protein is CASSPQDRAGYTF. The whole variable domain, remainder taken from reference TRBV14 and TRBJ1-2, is EAGVTQFPSHSVIEKGQTVTLRCDPISGHDNLYWYRRVMGKEIKFLLHFVKESKQDESGMPNNRFLAERTGGTYSTLKVQPAELEDSGVYFCASSPQDRAGYTFGSGTRLTVV.

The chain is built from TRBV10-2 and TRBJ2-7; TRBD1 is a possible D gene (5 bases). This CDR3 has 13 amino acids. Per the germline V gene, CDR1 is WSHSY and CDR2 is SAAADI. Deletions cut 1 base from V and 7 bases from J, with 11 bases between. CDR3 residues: CASSELRQPEQYF. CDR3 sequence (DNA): TGCGCCAGCAGTGAGTTACGACAGCCTGAGCAGTACTTC.

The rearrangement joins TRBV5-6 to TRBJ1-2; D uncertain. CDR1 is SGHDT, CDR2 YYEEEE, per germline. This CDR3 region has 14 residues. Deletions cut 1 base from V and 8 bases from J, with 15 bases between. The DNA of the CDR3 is TGTGCCAGCAGCTTGAGGGAGGGCCTCGAGGGCTACACCTTC. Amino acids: CASSLREGLEGYTF.

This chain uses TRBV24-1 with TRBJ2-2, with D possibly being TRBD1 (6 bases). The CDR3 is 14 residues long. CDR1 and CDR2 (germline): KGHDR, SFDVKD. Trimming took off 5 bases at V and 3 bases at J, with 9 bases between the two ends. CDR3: CATSVGQYTGELFF. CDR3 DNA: TGTGCCACCAGTGTCGGACAGTACACCGGGGAGCTGTTTTTT.

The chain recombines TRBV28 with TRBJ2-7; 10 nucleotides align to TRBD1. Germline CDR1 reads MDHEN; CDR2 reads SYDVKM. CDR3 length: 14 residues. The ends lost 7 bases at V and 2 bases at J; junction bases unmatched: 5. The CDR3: CASIPTGGAYEQYF. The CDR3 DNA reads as TGTGCCAGCATCCCGACAGGGGGCGCCTACGAGCAGTACTTC.

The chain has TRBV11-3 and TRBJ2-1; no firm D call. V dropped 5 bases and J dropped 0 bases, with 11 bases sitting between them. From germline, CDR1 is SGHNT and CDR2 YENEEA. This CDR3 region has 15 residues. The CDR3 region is CASSHRASSYNEQFF. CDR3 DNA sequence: TGTGCCAGCAGCCACCGCGCGAGCTCCTACAATGAGCAGTTCTTC.

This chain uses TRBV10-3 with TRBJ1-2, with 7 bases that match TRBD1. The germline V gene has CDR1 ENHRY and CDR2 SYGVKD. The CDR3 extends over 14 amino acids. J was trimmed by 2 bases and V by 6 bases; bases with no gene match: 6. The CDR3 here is CAISSGTDNYGYTF. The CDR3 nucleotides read TGTGCCATCAGCTCCGGGACAGACAACTATGGCTACACCTTC.

DNA of the CDR3: TGTGCCAGCTCCCCCCCCAGGTCATACAATGAGCAGTTCTTC. Residues: CASSPPRSYNEQFF. The rearrangement joins TRBV18 to TRBJ2-1, with D unclear. CDR1 and CDR2 (germline): KGHSH, LQKENI. This CDR3 contains 14 residues. V lost 6 bases to trimming and J lost 4 bases, with 13 bases between them.

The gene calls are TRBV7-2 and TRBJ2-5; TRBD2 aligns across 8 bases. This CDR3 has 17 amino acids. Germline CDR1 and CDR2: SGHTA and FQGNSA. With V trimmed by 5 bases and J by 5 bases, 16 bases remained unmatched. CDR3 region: CASSPTFPGTRWETQYF. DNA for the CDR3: TGTGCCAGCAGCCCGACATTCCCCGGGACTAGGTGGGAGACCCAGTACTTC.

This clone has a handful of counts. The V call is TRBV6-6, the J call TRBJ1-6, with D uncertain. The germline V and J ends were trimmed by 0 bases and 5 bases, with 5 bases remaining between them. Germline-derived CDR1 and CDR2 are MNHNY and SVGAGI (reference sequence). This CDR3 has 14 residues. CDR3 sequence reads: CASSYSGNNSPLHF. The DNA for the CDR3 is TGTGCCAGCAGTTACTCGGGCAATAATTCACCCCTCCACTTT.

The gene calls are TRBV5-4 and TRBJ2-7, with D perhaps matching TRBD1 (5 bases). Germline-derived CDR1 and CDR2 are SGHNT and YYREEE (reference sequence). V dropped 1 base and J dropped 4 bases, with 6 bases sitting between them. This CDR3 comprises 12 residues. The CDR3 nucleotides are TGTGCCAGCAGCTTGAGGGGATACGAGCAGTACTTC. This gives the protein CASSLRGYEQYF.

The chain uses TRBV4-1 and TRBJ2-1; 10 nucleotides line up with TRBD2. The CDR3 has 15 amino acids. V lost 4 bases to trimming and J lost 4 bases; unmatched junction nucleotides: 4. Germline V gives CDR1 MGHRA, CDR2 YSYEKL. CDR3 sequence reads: CASSLILAGYNEQFF. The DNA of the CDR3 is TGCGCCAGCAGCCTCATACTAGCGGGGTACAATGAGCAGTTCTTC.

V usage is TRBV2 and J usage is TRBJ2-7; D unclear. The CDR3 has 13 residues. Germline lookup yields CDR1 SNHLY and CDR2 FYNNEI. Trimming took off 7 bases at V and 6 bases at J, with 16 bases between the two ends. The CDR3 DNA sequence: TGTGCCAGCAATCGCCAGGTTTCCGCCGAGCAGTACTTC. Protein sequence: CASNRQVSAEQYF.

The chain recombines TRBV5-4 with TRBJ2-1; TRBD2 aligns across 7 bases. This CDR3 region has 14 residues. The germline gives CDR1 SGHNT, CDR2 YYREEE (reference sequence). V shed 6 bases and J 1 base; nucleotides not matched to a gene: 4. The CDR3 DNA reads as TGTGCCAGCACCTGGGGGGGGTCCTACAATGAGCAGTTCTTC. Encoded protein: CASTWGGSYNEQFF.

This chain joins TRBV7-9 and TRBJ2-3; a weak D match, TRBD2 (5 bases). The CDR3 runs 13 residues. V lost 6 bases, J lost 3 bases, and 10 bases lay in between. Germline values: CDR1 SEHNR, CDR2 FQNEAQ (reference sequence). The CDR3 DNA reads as TGTGCCAGCAGTGGTGGGAGTACAGATACGCAGTATTTT. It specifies CASSGGSTDTQYF.

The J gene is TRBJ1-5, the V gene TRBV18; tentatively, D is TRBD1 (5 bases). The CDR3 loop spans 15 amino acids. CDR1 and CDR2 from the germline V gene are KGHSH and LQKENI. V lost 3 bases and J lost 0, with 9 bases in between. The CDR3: CASSPTDISNQPQHF. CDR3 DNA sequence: TGTGCCAGCTCACCGACAGATATTAGCAATCAGCCCCAGCATTTT. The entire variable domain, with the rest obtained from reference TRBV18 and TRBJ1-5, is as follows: NAGVMQNPRHLVRRRGQEARLRCSPMKGHSHVYWYRQLPEEGLKFMVYLQKENIIDESGMPKERFSAEFPKEGPSILRIQQVVRGDSAAYFCASSPTDISNQPQHFGDGTRLSIL.

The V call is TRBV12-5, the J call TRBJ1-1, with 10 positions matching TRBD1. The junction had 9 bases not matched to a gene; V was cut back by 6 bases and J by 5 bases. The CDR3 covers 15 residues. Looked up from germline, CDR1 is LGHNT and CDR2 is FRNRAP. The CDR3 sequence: CASGPTGTGVTEAFF. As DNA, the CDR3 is TGTGCTAGTGGACCCACCGGGACAGGGGTAACTGAAGCTTTCTTT.

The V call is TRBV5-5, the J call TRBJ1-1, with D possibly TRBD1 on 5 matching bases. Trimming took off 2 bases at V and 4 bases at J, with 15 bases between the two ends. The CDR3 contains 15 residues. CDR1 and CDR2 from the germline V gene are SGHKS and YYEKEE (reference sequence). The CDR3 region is CASSFSRDGGTEAFF. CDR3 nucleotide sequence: TGTGCCAGCAGCTTCTCCCGGGACGGGGGCACTGAAGCTTTCTTT.

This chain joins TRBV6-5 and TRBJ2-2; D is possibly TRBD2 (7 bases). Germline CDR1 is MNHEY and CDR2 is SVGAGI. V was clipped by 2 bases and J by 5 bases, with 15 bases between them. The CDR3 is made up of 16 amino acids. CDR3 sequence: CASSYRGRERTGELFF. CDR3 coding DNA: TGTGCCAGCAGTTACCGGGGGCGGGAGAGGACCGGGGAGCTGTTTTTT.

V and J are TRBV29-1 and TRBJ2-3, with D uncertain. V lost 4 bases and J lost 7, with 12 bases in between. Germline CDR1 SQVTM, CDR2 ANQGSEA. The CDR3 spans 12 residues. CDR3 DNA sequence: TGCAGCGTTGGGGCAGCTTCGAATACGCAGTATTTT. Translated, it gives CSVGAASNTQYF.

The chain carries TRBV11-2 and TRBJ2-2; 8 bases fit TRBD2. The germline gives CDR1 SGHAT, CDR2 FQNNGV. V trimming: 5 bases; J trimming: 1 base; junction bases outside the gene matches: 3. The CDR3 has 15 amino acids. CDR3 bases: TGTGCCAGCAGCACCGGGACTAGGAACACCGGGGAGCTGTTTTTT. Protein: CASSTGTRNTGELFF.